Described below is a single T cell receptor beta chain sequence and its context. The data belong to a study of blood T cell repertoires in COVID-19. Study background: Italy, Spain and the United States were the sources of the convalescent and acute COVID-19 samples. T cells, B-cell-depleted T cells, or PBMCs provided the cDNA or gDNA that served as material.

Authors' analysis steps: Amplification with reference gene primers provided the estimates of nucleated cell counts. Assay: immunoSEQ multiplex PCR; the TCRdb copy retains only in-frame clones and omits some. V and J calls and clone size follow that table, whereas D and trimming were derived from the DNA. The sample records some 250,000 clones, 70% to 90% being singletons. The CDR3 consists of 16 residues. The ends lost 5 bases at V and 5 bases at J; junction bases unmatched: 12. Germline lookup yields CDR1 MDHEN and CDR2 SYDVKM. The clonotype comes from a man aged 25-45 years who had recovered from COVID-19. Sequencing input: peripheral blood. The chain carries TRBV28 and TRBJ2-7; TRBD2 aligns across 10 bases. CDR3 in DNA: TGTGCCAGCAGTCCCCGTCCGGGACTAGCGAGCAACGAGCAGTACTTC. Encoded protein: CASSPRPGLASNEQYF.